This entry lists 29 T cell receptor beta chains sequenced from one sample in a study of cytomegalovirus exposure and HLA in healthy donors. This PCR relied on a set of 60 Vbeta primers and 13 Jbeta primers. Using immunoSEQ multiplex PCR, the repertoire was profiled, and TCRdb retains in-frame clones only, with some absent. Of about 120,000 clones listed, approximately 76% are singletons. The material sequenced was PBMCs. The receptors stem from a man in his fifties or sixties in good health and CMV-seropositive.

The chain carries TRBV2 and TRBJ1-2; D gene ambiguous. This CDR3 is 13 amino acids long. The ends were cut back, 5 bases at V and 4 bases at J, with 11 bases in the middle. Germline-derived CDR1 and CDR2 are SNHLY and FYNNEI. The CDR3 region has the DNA TGTGCCAGCAGTCTTACAGATGTCTATGGCTACACCTTC. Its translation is CASSLTDVYGYTF.

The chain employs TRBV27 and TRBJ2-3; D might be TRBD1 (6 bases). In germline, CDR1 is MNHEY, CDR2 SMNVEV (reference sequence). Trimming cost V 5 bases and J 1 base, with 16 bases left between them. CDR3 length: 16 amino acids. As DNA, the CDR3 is TGTGCCAGCAGTCCGCAGACAGGCAGGGGCACAGATACGCAGTATTTT. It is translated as CASSPQTGRGTDTQYF.

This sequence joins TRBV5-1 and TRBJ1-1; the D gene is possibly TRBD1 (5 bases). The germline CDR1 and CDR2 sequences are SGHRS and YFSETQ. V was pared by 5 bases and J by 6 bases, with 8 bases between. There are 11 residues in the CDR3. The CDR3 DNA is TGCGCCAGCAGGGAGGGGCCTGAAGCTTTCTTT. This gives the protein CASREGPEAFF.

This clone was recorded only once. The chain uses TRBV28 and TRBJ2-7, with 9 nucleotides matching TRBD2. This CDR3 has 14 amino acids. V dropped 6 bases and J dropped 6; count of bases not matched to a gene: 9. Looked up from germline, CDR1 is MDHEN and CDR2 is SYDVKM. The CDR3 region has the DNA TGTGCCAGCAGAACAGTAGCGGGAGACAGCGAGCAGTACTTC. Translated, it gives CASRTVAGDSEQYF. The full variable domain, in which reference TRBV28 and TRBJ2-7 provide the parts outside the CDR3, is DVKVTQSSRYLVKRTGEKVFLECVQDMDHENMFWYRQDPGLGLRLIYFSYDVKMKEKGDIPEGYSVSREKKERFSLILESASTNQTSMYLCASRTVAGDSEQYFGPGTRLTVT.

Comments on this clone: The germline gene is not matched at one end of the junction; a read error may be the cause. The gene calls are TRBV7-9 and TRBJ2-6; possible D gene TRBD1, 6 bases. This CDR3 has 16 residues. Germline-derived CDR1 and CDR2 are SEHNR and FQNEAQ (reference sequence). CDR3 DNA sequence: TGTTCCAGCAGCTCGACAGGAAACTCTGGGGCCAACGTCCTGACTTTC. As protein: CSSSSTGNSGANVLTF.

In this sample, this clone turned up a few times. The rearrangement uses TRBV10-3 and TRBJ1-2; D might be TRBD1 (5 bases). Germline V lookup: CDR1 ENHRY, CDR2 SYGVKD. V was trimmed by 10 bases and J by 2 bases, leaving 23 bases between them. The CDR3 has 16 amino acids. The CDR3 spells CASSLLGGSGNYGYTF. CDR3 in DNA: TGTGCCAGCAGCCTCTTGGGGGGATCAGGGAACTATGGCTACACCTTC.

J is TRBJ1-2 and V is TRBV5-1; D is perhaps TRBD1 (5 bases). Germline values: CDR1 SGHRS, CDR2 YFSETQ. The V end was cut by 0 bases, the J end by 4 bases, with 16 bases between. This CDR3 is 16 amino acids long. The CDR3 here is CASSLDNPGYPYGYTF. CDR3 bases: TGCGCCAGCAGCTTGGATAACCCAGGGTATCCCTATGGCTACACCTTC.

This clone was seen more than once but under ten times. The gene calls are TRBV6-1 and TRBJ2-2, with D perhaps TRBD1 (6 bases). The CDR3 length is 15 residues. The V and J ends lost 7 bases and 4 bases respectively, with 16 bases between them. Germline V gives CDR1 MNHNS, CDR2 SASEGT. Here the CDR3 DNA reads TGTGCCAGCAAAGCAGGGGCCGCCGCCACCGGGGAGCTGTTTTTT. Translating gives CASKAGAAATGELFF.

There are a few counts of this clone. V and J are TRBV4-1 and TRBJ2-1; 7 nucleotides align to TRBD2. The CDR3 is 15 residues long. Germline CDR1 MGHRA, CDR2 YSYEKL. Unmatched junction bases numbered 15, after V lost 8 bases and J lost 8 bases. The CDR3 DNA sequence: TGCGCCAGCTCCCATTCGGCGGGGAGGGGCGATGAGCAGTTCTTC. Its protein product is CASSHSAGRGDEQFF.

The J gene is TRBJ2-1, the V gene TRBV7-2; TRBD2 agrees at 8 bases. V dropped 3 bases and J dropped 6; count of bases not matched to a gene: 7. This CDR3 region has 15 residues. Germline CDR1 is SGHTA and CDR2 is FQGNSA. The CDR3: CASSFVAGGTNEQFF. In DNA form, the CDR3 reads TGTGCCAGCAGCTTCGTGGCGGGAGGAACCAATGAGCAGTTCTTC.

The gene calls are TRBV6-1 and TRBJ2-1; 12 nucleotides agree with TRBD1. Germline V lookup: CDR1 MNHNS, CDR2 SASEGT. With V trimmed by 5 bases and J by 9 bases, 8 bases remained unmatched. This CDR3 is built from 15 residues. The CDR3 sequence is CASSLRDRGHPEQFF. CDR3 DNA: TGTGCCAGCAGTCTTCGGGACAGGGGGCACCCTGAGCAGTTCTTC.

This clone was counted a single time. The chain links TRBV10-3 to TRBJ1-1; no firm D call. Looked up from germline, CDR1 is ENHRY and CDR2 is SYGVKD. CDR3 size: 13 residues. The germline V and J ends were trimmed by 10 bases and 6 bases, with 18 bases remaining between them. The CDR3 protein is CATGRGRAAEAFF. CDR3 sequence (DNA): TGTGCCACAGGTCGGGGTAGGGCCGCTGAAGCTTTCTTT.

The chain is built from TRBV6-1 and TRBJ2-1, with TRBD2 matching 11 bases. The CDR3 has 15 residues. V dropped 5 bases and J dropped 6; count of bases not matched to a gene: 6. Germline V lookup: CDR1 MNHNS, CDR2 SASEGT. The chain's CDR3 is CASSTLAGGLNEQFF. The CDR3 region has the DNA TGTGCCAGCAGTACGCTAGCGGGGGGCCTCAATGAGCAGTTCTTC.

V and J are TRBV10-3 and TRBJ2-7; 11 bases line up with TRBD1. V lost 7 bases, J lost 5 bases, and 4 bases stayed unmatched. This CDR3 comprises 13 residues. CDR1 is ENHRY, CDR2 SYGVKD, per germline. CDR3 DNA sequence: TGTGCCATCAATCCGGGACAGGGGGACGAGCAGTACTTC. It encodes CAINPGQGDEQYF.

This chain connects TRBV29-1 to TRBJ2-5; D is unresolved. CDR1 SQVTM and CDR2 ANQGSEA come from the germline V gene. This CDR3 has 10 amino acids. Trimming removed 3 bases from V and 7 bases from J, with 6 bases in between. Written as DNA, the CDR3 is TGCAGCGTTGACCCTCCGACCCAGTACTTC. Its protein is CSVDPPTQYF.

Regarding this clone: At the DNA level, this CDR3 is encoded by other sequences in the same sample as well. DNA for the CDR3: TGTGCCAGTAGTATAAGACAATTGGATGGCTACACCTTC. Translation gives CASSIRQLDGYTF. The chain is built from TRBV19 and TRBJ1-2; no firm D call. V dropped 2 bases and J dropped 6 bases, with 10 bases sitting between them. CDR1 and CDR2 (germline): LNHDA, SQIVND (reference sequence). This CDR3 spans 13 amino acids.

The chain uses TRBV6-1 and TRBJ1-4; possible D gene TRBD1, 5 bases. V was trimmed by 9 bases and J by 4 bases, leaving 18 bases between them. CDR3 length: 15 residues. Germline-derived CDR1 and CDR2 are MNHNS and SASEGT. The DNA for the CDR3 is TGTGCCAGTAGACAGTGGACGCGAAGTAATGAAAAACTGTTTTTT. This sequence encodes CASRQWTRSNEKLFF.

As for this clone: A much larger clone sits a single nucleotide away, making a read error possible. CDR3: CASSYSQGIGQPQHF. The DNA for the CDR3 is TGTGCCAGCAGTTACTCGCAGGGGATCGGTCAGCCCCAGCATTTT. This chain joins TRBV6-5 and TRBJ1-5; D possibly corresponds to TRBD1 (6 bases). Trimming cost V 0 bases and J 6 bases, with 12 bases left between them. CDR1 is MNHEY, CDR2 SVGAGI, per germline. The CDR3 loop spans 15 amino acids.

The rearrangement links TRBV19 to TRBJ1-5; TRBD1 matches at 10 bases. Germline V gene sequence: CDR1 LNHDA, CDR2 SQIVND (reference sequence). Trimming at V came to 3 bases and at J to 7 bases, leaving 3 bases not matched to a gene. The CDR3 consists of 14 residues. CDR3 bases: TGTGCCAGTAGTATGACAGGGGGCGGGCAGCCCCAGCATTTT. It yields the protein CASSMTGGGQPQHF.

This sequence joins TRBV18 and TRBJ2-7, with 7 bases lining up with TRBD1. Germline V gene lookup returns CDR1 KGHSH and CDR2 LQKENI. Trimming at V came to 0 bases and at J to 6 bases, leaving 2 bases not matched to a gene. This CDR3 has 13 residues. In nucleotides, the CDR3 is TGTGCCAGCTCACCACCACAGGGGCTCGAGCAGTACTTC. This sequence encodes CASSPPQGLEQYF.

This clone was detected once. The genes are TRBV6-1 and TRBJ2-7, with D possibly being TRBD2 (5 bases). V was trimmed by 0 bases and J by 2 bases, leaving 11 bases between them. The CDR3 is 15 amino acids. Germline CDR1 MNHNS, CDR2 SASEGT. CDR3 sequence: CASSEATGTTYEQYF. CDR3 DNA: TGTGCCAGCAGTGAAGCAACGGGAACCACCTACGAGCAGTACTTC.

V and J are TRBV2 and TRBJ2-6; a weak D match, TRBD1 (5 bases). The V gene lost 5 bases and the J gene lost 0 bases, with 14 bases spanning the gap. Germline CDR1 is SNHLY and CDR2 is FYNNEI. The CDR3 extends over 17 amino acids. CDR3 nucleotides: TGTGCCAGCAGTTACGACAGCCCCAGCTCTGGGGCCAACGTCCTGACTTTC. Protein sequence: CASSYDSPSSGANVLTF.

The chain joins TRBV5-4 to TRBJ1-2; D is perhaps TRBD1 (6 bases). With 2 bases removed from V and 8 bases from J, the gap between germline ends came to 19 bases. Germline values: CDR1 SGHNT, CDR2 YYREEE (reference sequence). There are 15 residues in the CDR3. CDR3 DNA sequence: TGTGCCAGCAGCTTAGGCGTACAGGGCCCTGGCGGCTACACCTTC. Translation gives CASSLGVQGPGGYTF.

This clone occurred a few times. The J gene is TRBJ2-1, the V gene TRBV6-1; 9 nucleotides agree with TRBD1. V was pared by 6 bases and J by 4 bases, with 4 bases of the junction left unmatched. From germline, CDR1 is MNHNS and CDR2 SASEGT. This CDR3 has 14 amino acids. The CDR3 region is CASRGQGSYNEQFF. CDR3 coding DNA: TGTGCCAGCAGGGGACAGGGTAGTTACAATGAGCAGTTCTTC.

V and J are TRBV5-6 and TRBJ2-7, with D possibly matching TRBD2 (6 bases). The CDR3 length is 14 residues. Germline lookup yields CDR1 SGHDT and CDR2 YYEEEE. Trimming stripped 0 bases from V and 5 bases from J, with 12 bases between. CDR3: CASSLGLAIDEQYF. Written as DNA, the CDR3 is TGTGCCAGCAGCTTGGGGCTAGCGATAGACGAGCAGTACTTC.

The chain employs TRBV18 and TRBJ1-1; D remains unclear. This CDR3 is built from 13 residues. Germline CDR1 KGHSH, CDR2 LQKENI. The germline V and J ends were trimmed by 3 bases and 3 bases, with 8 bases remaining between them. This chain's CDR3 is CASSPVEYTEAFF. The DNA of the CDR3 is TGTGCCAGCTCACCTGTAGAGTACACTGAAGCTTTCTTT.

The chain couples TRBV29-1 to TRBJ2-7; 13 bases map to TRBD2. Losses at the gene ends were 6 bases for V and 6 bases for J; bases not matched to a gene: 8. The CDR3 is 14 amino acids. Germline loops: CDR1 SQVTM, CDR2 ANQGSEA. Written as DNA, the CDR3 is TGCAGCGTAGGACTAGCGGGAGTCTTAGGCGAGCAGTACTTC. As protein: CSVGLAGVLGEQYF.

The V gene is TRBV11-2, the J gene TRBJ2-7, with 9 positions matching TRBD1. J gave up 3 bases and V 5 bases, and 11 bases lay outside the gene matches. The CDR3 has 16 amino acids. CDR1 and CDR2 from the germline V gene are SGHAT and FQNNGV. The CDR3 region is CASSPIAWDRVYEQYF. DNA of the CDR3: TGTGCCAGCAGCCCTATAGCTTGGGACAGGGTCTACGAGCAGTACTTC.

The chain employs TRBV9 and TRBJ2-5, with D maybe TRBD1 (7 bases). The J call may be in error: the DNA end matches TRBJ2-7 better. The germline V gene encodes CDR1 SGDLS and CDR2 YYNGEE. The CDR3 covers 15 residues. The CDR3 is CASSVGGDSYYEQYF. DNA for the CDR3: TGTGCCAGCAGCGTAGGGGGGGACAGCTACTACGAGCAGTACTTC.